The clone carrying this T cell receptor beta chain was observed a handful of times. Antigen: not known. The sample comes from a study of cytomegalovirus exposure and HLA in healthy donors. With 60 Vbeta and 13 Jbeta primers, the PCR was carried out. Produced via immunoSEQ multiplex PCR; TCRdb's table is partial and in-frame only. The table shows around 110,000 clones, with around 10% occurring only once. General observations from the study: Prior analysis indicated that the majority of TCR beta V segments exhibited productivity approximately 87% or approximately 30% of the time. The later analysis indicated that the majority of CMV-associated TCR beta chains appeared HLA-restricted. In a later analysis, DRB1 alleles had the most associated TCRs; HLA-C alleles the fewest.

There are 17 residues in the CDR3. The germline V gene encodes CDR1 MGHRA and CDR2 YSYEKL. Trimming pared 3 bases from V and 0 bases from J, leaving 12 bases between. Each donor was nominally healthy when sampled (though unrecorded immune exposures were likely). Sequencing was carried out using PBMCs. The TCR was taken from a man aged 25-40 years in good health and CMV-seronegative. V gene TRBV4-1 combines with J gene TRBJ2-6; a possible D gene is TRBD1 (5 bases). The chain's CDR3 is CASSQGLTASGANVLTF. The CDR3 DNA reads TGCGCCAGCAGCCAGGGGTTGACAGCCTCTGGGGCCAACGTCCTGACTTTC.